This T cell receptor (beta chain) stems from a study of blood T cell repertoires in COVID-19. The method was immunoSEQ multiplex PCR; TCRdb's version includes in-frame clones alone and lacks a portion of them. The sample has about 370,000 clones, around 92% seen once. CDR3 size: 15 residues. Germline values: CDR1 MNHEY, CDR2 SVGAGI. The germline V and J ends were trimmed by 8 bases and 6 bases, with 19 bases remaining between them. V gene TRBV6-5 combines with J gene TRBJ2-2, with a possible D match to TRBD1 (6 bases). The source of this sequence is a woman in her twenties or thirties with COVID-19, enrolled during active disease. The sequencing sample was made of peripheral blood. The CDR3 nucleotides are TGTGCCAGCCGCATTATCCGTCAGGGGTCCGGGGAGCTGTTTTTT. Protein product: CASRIIRQGSGELFF.